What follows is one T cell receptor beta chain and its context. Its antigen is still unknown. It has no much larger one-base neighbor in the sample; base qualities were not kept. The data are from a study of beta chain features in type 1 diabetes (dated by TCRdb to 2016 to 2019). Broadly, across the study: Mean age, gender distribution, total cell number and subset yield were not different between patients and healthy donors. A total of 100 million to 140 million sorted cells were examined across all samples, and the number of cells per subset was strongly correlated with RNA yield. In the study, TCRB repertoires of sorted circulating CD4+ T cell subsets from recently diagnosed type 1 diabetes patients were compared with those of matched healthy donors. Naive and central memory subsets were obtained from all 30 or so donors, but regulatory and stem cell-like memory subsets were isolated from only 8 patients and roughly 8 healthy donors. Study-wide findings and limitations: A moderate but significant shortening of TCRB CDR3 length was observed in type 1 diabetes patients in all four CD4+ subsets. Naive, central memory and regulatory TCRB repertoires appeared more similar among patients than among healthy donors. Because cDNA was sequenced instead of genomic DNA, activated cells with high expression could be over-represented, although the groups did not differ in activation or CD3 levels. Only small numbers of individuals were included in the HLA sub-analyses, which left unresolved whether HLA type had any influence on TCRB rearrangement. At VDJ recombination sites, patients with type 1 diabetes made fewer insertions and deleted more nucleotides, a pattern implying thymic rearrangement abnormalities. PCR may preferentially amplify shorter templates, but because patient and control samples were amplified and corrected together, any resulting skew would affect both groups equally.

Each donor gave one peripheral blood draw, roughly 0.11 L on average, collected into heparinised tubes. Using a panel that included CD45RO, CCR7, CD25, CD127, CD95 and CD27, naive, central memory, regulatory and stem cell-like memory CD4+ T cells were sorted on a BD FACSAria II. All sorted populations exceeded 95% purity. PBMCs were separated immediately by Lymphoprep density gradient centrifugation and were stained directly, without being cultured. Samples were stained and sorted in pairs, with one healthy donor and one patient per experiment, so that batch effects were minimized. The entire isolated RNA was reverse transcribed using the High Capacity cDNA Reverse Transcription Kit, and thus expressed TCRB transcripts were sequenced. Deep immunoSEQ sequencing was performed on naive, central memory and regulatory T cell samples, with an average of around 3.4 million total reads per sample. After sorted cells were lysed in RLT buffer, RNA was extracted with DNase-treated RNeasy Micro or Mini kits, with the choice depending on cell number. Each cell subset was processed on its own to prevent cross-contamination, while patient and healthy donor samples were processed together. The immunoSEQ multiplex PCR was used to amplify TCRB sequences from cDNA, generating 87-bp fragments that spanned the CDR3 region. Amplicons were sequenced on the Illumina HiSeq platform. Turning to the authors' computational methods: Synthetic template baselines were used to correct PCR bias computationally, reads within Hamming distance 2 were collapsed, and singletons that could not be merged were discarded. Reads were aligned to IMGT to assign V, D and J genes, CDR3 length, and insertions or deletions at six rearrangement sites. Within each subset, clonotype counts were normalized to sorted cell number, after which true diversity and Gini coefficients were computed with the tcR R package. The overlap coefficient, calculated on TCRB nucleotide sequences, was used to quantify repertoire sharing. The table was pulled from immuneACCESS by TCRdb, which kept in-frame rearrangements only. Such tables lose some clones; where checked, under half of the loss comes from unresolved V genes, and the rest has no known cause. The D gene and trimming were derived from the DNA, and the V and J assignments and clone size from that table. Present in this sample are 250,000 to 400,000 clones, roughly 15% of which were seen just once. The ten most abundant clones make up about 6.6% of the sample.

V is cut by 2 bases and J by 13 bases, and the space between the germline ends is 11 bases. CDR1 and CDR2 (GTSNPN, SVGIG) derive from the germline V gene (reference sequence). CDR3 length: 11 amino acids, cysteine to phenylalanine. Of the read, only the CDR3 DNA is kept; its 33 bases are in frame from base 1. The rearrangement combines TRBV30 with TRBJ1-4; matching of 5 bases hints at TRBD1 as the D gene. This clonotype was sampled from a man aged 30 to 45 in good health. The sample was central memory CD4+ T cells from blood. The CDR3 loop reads CAWSNGGGLFF. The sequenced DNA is TGTGCCTGGAGTAACGGGGGTGGACTGTTTTTT.